This entry concerns a single T cell receptor (beta chain). The sample belongs to a study of cytomegalovirus exposure and HLA in healthy donors. PCR was performed using 60 Vbeta and 13 Jbeta primers. Sequenced by immunoSEQ multiplex PCR; TCRdb stores in-frame clones only, minus some. The sample consists of around 210,000 clones, roughly 73% of them appearing once. The CDR3 is made up of 13 amino acids. Trimming shortened V by 4 bases and J by 1 base, and 9 bases separated the two germline ends. CDR1 is GTSNPN, CDR2 SVGIG, per germline (reference sequence). This sequence joins TRBV30 and TRBJ2-3; D perhaps matches TRBD2 (5 bases). Input material: PBMCs. The TCR sequence derives from a boy aged 10-17 years in good health and CMV-seronegative. CDR3 DNA: TGTGCCTGGAAAAGGCGGGGCACAGATACGCAGTATTTT. This gives the protein CAWKRRGTDTQYF.